This T cell receptor (beta chain) comes out of a study of blood T cell repertoires in COVID-19. The CDR3 spans 14 residues. Germline CDR1 MDHEN, CDR2 SYDVKM. V dropped 7 bases and J dropped 3 bases, with 15 bases sitting between them. The protocol was immunoSEQ multiplex PCR, while the TCRdb copy is restricted to in-frame clones and leaves out a portion. The repertoire includes 250,000 to 350,000 clones, roughly 82% of them detected once, and around 1.5% sits in the top ten. The source is a woman aged 45-65 years with acute or convalescent COVID-19. The specimen was peripheral blood. This rearrangement joins TRBV28 to TRBJ1-1; tentative D call: TRBD1 (6 bases). The CDR3 DNA sequence: TGTGCCAGCAACGAACAGGGTTTGGACACTGAAGCTTTCTTT. Residues: CASNEQGLDTEAFF. Full variable domain (missing parts from reference TRBV28 and TRBJ1-1): DVKVTQSSRYLVKRTGEKVFLECVQDMDHENMFWYRQDPGLGLRLIYFSYDVKMKEKGDIPEGYSVSREKKERFSLILESASTNQTSMYLCASNEQGLDTEAFFGQGTRLTVV.